This T cell receptor beta chain was found in a study of blood T cell repertoires in COVID-19. TCRdb's table, derived via immunoSEQ multiplex PCR, lists solely in-frame clones and lacks some. The sample contains 85,000 to 100,000 clones, 81% of which appear only once. CDR1 and CDR2 (germline): MNHNY, SVGAGI (reference sequence). The CDR3 consists of 15 residues. With 3 bases removed from V and 0 bases from J, the gap between germline ends came to 9 bases. Sequencing was carried out using peripheral blood. The chain is built from TRBV6-6 and TRBJ1-5, with unresolved D. The sequence derives from a man older than 75 with COVID-19, enrolled during active disease. CDR3 bases: TGTGCCAGCAGTTATGACGGGAATAGCAATCAGCCCCAGCATTTT. Translation: CASSYDGNSNQPQHF.